The source of this T cell receptor (beta chain) is a study of T cells in Graves' hyperthyroidism and ophthalmopathy. About the study: Blood from the periphery was taken at initial diagnosis, before any treatment.

Uncontrolled infection, other autoimmune disease, pregnancy or lactation led to exclusion. V lost 4 bases and J lost 6, with 14 bases in between. CDR1 and CDR2 (germline): KGHDR, SFDVKD. The CDR3 has 14 residues. The investigators amplified TCR beta CDR3 regions from RNA transcripts. First-round RT-PCR of the TCR CDR3 relied on the HTBI primer set. TCRdb reanalysed the multiplex PCR reads using MiXCR and keeps one entry per CDR3 protein. The sample records around 350,000 distinct CDR3 sequences, approximately 20% being singletons. V is TRBV24-1 and J is TRBJ1-1; tentatively, D is TRBD1 (5 bases). Source material: blood. This receptor was obtained from a woman aged 18-35 years with Graves' hyperthyroidism. CDR3 sequence reads: CATSEGTRGSEAFF. The CDR3 region has the DNA TGTGCCACCAGTGAGGGTACTCGGGGCTCTGAAGCTTTCTTT.